These 20 T cell receptor beta chains were sequenced from one sample in a study of CD8 T cells in Susac syndrome. An input of about 0.45 to 1 ug of RNA was subjected to reverse transcription using random hexamers. TCRdb reprocessed the immunoSEQ multiplex PCR reads via MiXCR and lists one record per CDR3 protein. This sample has roughly 180,000 distinct CDR3 sequences, with just under 95% found just once. The sample taken for sequencing was CD4+ T cells from PBMCs. The receptors originated from a human donor with Susac syndrome.

V and J are TRBV3-1 and TRBJ2-2; D is ambiguous. The CDR3 extends over 14 amino acids. Germline assignment: CDR1 LGHDT and CDR2 YNNKEL (reference sequence). The V end lost 5 bases, the J end lost 8 bases, and 15 bases lay between the germline ends. CDR3: CASSSSQTTGELFF. The CDR3 nucleotides are TGTGCCAGCAGCTCCTCCCAAACGACGGGGGAGCTGTTTTTT.

V gene TRBV12-3 or TRBV12-4 combines with J gene TRBJ2-3; D tentatively fits TRBD1 or TRBD2 (5 bases each). There are 12 residues in the CDR3. Trimming took 6 bases from V and 9 from J, leaving 13 bases between them. The CDR3 region has the DNA TGTGCCAGCAGGTCTGGGGGACGGACGCAGTATTTT. It translates to CASRSGGRTQYF.

V and J are TRBV7-9 and TRBJ1-6; D is unclear. Germline V gives CDR1 SEHNR, CDR2 FQNEAQ (reference sequence). The CDR3 consists of 16 residues. V was cut by 8 bases and J by 0 bases, with 14 bases left in between. In nucleotides, the CDR3 is TGTGCCAGCGCCGGGCCGGGGAGCTCCTATAATTCACCCCTCCACTTT. Encoded protein: CASAGPGSSYNSPLHF.

V gene TRBV28 combines with J gene TRBJ2-1, with a possible D match to TRBD2 (6 bases). Germline CDR1 is MDHEN and CDR2 is SYDVKM. V lost 5 bases and J lost 8, with 19 bases in between. The CDR3 sequence is 15 residues long. Here the CDR3 reads CASSPLAERLHEQFF. The CDR3 region has the DNA TGTGCCAGCAGTCCCTTAGCGGAGCGCCTCCATGAGCAGTTCTTC.

The chain joins TRBV14 to TRBJ2-5, with D tentatively TRBD1 or TRBD2 (5 bases each). The germline V gene has CDR1 SGHDN and CDR2 FVKESK. The CDR3 consists of 13 residues. The V gene lost 4 bases and the J gene lost 3 bases, with 9 bases spanning the gap. CDR3 in amino acids: CASSRDLKETQYF. The CDR3 DNA sequence: TGTGCCAGCAGCCGGGACCTTAAAGAGACCCAGTACTTC.

The chain recombines TRBV18 with TRBJ1-2, with D hard to call. This CDR3 is built from 13 residues. V was clipped by 4 bases and J by 6 bases, with 12 bases between them. Germline assignment: CDR1 KGHSH and CDR2 LQKENI. As DNA, the CDR3 is TGTGCCAGCTCACATATCGGGAAAGATGGCTACACCTTC. Translation: CASSHIGKDGYTF.

This chain uses TRBV6-4 with TRBJ2-5, with 7 positions matching TRBD1. Germline CDR1 MRHNA, CDR2 SNTAGT. The CDR3 loop spans 15 amino acids. V lost 8 bases, J lost 2 bases, and 11 bases stayed unmatched. Here the CDR3 reads CASPRGRGFQETQYF. The CDR3 DNA follows: TGTGCCAGCCCCCGGGGCAGGGGGTTTCAAGAGACCCAGTACTTC.

The V call is TRBV21-1, the J call TRBJ1-2; the table's D call, TRBD1, has no DNA check behind it. TRBV21-1 is termed a pseudogene. The CDR3 is made up of 16 amino acids. The CDR3 loop is CASKNGRTPKNYGYTF. The DNA of the CDR3 is TGTGCCAGCAAGAATGGACGGACCCCTAAGAACTATGGCTACACCTTC.

This clonotype has only one observation. The chain combines TRBV30 with TRBJ2-3, with D perhaps assigned TRBD1 or TRBD2 (5 bases each). CDR3 size: 12 residues. Germline lookup yields CDR1 GTSNPN and CDR2 SVGIG (reference sequence). Trimming stripped 8 bases from V and 8 bases from J, with 17 bases between. The CDR3 here is CARGEGSGTQYF. CDR3 nucleotides: TGTGCCAGGGGAGAGGGAAGCGGTACGCAGTATTTT.

This clonotype was picked up one time. The V call is TRBV29-1, the J call TRBJ2-7; TRBD1 matches at 7 bases. CDR1 and CDR2 from the germline V gene are SQVTM and ANQGSEA. The CDR3 runs to 13 residues. The CDR3 spells CSARDRTLGEQYF. CDR3 coding DNA: TGCAGTGCTCGGGACAGAACACTTGGCGAGCAGTACTTC.

J is TRBJ1-2 and V is TRBV25-1; the match to TRBD1 covers 8 bases. CDR3 length: 14 residues. Germline V gene sequence: CDR1 MGHDK, CDR2 SYGVNS. V shed 2 bases and J 3 bases; nucleotides not matched to a gene: 2. The CDR3 DNA sequence: TGTGCCAGCAGTGAAGCAGGGGGCGACTATGGCTACACCTTC. Translated: CASSEAGGDYGYTF.

The chain couples TRBV20-1 to TRBJ1-2, with a weak D call TRBD1 (5 bases). V shed 5 bases and J shed 8 bases, with 21 bases lying between them. Germline-derived CDR1 and CDR2 are DFQATT and SNEGSKA (reference sequence). The CDR3 sequence is 14 residues long. The CDR3 DNA reads TGCAGTGCTCCCCTTAGGAGACAGCCCGGAGGCTACACCTTC. Its translation: CSAPLRRQPGGYTF.

This sequence joins TRBV20-1 and TRBJ2-7, with TRBD2 matching 9 bases. The CDR3 has 13 amino acids. In germline, CDR1 is DFQATT, CDR2 SNEGSKA (reference sequence). Trimming took 6 bases from V and 3 from J; bases not matched to a gene: 6. CDR3 loop: CSAPRTSDYEQYF. The CDR3 DNA sequence: TGCAGTGCCCCGCGGACTAGCGACTACGAGCAGTACTTC.

J is TRBJ1-5 and V is TRBV20-1; tentatively, D is TRBD1 (5 bases). From germline, CDR1 is DFQATT and CDR2 SNEGSKA (reference sequence). The CDR3 has 14 amino acids. Trimming stripped 3 bases from V and 6 bases from J, with 15 bases between. The CDR3 sequence is CSASEDSMTQPQHF. The CDR3, as DNA: TGCAGTGCTAGCGAAGACAGTATGACTCAGCCCCAGCATTTT.

This chain connects TRBV28 to TRBJ2-3; possibly TRBD2 for D (6 bases). V was trimmed by 6 bases and J by 2 bases, leaving 12 bases between them. Germline V CDR1 and CDR2: MDHEN, SYDVKM. The CDR3 covers 14 residues. The DNA for the CDR3 is TGTGCCAGCAGGAATAGCGGAAACACAGATACGCAGTATTTT. This codes for CASRNSGNTDTQYF.

The genes are TRBV7-9 and TRBJ1-1; no definite D call. The CDR3 is 13 amino acids. Trimming removed 3 bases from V and 0 bases from J, with 5 bases in between. The germline CDR1 and CDR2 sequences are SEHNR and FQNEAQ (reference sequence). The CDR3, as DNA: TGTGCCAGCAGCTTTCTCATGAACACTGAAGCTTTCTTT. Translating it yields CASSFLMNTEAFF.

The gene calls are TRBV29-1 and TRBJ2-3; possible D gene TRBD2, 6 bases. Between the trimmed V and J ends, which lost 7 bases and 6 bases, there was a span of 20 bases. The germline CDR1 and CDR2 sequences are SQVTM and ANQGSEA. The CDR3 totals 14 residues. CDR3: CSAVRGLIGDTQYF. The CDR3 DNA reads as TGCAGCGCAGTACGGGGACTTATAGGGGATACGCAGTATTTT.

The chain joins TRBV28 to TRBJ1-5; 7 nucleotides agree with TRBD1. Germline-derived CDR1 and CDR2 are MDHEN and SYDVKM. CDR3 length: 14 amino acids. The V segment lost 7 bases and the J segment 0 bases; nucleotides outside the gene matches: 3. The CDR3 reads CASITGDSNQPQHF. CDR3 nucleotide sequence: TGTGCCAGCATCACAGGGGATAGCAATCAGCCCCAGCATTTT.

This chain links TRBV18 with TRBJ1-5, with 7 positions matching TRBD1. This CDR3 region has 14 residues. The germline V gene has CDR1 KGHSH and CDR2 LQKENI. Germline trimming cut 4 bases from V and 5 bases from J; bases unmatched to any gene: 5. The CDR3 is CASSLTGVDQPQHF. As DNA, the CDR3 is TGTGCCAGCTCACTCACAGGGGTAGATCAGCCCCAGCATTTT.

The chain joins TRBV27 to TRBJ1-5, with a tentative D call TRBD1 (5 bases). V lost 1 base and J 6 bases, leaving 13 bases between the germline ends. The CDR3 totals 15 residues. Germline assignment: CDR1 MNHEY and CDR2 SMNVEV (reference sequence). Here the CDR3 DNA reads TGTGCCAGCAGTTTATACGGGACTGCGGGTCAGCCCCAGCATTTT. It specifies CASSLYGTAGQPQHF.